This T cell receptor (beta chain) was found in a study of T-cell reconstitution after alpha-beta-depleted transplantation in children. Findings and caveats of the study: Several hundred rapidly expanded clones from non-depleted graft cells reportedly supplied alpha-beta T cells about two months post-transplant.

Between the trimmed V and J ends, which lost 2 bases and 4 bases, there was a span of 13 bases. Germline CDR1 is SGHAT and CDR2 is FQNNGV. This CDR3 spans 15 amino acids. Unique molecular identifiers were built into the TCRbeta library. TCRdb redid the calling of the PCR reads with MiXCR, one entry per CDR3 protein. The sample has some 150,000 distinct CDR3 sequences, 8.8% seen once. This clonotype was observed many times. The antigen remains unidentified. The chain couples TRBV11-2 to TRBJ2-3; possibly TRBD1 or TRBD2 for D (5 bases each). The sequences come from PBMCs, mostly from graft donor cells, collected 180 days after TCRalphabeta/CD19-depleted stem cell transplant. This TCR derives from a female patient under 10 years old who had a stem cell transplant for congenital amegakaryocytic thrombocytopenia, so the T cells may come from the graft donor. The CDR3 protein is CASSLSRVGADTQYF. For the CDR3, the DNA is TGTGCCAGCAGCTTAAGCAGGGTGGGGGCAGATACGCAGTATTTT.